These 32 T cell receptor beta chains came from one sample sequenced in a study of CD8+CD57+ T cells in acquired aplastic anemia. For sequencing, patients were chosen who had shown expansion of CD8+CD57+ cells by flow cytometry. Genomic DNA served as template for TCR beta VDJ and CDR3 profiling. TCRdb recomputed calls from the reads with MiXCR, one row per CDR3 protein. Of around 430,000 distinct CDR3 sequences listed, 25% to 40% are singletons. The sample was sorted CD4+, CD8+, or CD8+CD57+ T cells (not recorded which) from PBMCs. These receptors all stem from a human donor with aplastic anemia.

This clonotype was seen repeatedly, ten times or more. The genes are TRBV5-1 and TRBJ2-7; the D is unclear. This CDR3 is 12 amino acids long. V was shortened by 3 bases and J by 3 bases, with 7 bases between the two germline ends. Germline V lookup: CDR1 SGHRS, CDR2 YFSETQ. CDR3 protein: CASSSDDYEQYF. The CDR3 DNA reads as TGCGCCAGCAGCTCGGACGACTACGAGCAGTACTTC.

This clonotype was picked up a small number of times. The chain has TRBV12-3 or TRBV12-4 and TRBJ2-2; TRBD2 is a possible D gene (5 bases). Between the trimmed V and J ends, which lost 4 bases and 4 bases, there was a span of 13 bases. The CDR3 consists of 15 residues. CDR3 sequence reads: CASSSRELTTGELFF. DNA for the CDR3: TGTGCCAGCAGTTCTAGGGAGCTAACCACCGGGGAGCTGTTTTTT.

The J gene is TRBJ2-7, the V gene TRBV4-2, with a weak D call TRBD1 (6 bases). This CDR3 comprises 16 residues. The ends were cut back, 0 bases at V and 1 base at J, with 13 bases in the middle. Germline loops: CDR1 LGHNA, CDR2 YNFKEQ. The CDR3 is CASSQDWDTGSYEQYF. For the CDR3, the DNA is TGTGCCAGCAGCCAAGATTGGGACACTGGTTCCTACGAGCAGTACTTC.

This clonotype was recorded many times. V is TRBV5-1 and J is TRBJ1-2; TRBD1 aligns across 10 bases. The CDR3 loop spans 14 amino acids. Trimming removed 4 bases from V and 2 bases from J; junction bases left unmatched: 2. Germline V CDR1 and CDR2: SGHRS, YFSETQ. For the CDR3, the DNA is TGCGCCAGCAGCCTGACAGGGGGCAACTATGGCTACACCTTC. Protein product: CASSLTGGNYGYTF.

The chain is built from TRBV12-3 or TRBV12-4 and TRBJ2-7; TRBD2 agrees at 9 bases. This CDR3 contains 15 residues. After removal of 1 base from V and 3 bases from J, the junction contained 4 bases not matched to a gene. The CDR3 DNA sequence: TGTGCCAGCAGTTTAGGGGCGGGGGGGGTCTACGAGCAGTACTTC. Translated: CASSLGAGGVYEQYF.

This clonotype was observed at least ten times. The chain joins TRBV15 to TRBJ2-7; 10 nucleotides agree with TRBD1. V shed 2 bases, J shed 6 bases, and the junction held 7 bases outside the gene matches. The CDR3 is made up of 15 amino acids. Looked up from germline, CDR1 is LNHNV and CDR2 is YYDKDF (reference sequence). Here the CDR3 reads CATSRQGQGVGEQYF. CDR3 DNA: TGTGCCACCAGCAGACAAGGACAGGGGGTCGGCGAGCAGTACTTC.

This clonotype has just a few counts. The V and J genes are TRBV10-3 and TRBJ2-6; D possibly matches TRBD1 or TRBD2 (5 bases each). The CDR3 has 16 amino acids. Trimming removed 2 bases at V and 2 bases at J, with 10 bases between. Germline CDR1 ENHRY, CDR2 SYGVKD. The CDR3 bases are TGTGCCATCAGTGAGACGGGGCTCGCTGGGGCCAACGTCCTGACTTTC. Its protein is CAISETGLAGANVLTF.

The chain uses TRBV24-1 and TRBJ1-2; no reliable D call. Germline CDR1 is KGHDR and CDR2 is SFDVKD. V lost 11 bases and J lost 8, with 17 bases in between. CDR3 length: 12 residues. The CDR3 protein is CASSTSLGGYTF. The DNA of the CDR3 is TGTGCCAGTAGTACCTCCCTAGGAGGCTACACCTTC.

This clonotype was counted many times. For the CDR3, the DNA is TGTGCCATCAGTGAGGCGGGACAGTTAAACACCGGGGAGCTGTTTTTT. Protein product: CAISEAGQLNTGELFF. J is TRBJ2-2 and V is TRBV10-3; D is possibly TRBD1 (7 bases). V lost 2 bases to trimming and J lost 2 bases, with 12 bases between them. The CDR3 consists of 16 residues. The germline V gene encodes CDR1 ENHRY and CDR2 SYGVKD.

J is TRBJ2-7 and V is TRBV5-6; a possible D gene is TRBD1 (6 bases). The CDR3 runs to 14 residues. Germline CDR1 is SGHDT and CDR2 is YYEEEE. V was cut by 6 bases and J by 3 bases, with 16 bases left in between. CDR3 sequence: CASTSGQNFYEQYF. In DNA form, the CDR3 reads TGTGCCAGCACCTCAGGACAGAATTTCTACGAGCAGTACTTC.

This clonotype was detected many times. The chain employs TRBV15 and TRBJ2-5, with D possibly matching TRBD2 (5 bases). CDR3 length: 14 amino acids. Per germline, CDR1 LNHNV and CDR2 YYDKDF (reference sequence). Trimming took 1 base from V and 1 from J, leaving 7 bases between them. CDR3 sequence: CATSRAGSQETQYF. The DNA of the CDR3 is TGTGCCACCAGCAGAGCGGGGTCCCAAGAGACCCAGTACTTC. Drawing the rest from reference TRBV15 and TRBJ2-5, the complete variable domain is DAMVIQNPRYQVTQFGKPVTLSCSQTLNHNVMYWYQQKSSQAPKLLFHYYDKDFNNEADTPDNFQSRRPNTSFCFLDIRSPGLGDTAMYLCATSRAGSQETQYFGPGTRLLVL.

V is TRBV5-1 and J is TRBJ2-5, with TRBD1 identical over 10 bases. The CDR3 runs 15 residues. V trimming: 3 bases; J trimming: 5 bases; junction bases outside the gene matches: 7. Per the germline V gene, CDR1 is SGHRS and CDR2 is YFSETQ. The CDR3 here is CASSSDRTGGETQYF. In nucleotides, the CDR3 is TGCGCCAGCAGCTCCGACCGGACAGGGGGGGAGACCCAGTACTTC.

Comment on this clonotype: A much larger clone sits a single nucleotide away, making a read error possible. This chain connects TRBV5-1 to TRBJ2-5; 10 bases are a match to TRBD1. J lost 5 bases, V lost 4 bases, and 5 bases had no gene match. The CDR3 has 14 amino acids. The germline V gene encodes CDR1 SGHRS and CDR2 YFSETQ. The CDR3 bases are TGCGCCAGCAGCACCGACAGGGGGCGCGAGACCCAGTACTTC. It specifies CASSTDRGRETQYF.

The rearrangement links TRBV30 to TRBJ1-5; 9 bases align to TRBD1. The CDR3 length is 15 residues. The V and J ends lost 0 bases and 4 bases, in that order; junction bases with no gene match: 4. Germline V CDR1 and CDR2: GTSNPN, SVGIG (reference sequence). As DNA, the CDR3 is TGTGCCTGGAGTGTTCGGGACAGGGAGAATCAGCCCCAGCATTTT. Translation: CAWSVRDRENQPQHF.

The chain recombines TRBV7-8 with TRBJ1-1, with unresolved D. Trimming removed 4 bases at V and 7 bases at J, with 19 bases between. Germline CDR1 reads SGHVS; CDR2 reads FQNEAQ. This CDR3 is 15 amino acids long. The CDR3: CASSSMGSLGREAFF. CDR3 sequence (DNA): TGTGCCAGCAGCTCCATGGGGTCGCTAGGACGTGAAGCTTTCTTT.

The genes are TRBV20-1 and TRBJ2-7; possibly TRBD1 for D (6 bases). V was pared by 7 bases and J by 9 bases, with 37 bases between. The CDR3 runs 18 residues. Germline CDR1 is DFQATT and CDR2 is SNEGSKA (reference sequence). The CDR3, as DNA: TGCAGTGTCGGGACGTGGACTCTACGTGACAACGTACCCAGGGGGCAGTACTTC. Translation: CSVGTWTLRDNVPRGQYF.

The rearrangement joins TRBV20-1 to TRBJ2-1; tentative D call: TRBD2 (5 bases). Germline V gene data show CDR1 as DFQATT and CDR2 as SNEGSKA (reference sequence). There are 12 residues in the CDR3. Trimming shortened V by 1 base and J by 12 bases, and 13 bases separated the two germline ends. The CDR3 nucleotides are TGCAGTGCTAGAGGTCCCGGGGAACGGCAGTTCTTC. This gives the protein CSARGPGERQFF.

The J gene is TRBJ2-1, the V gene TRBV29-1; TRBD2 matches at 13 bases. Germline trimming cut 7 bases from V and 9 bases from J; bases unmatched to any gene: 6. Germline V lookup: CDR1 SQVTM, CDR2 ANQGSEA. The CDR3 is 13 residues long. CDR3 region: CSAGTSGVTEQFF. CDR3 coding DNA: TGCAGCGCAGGGACTAGCGGGGTCACTGAGCAGTTCTTC.

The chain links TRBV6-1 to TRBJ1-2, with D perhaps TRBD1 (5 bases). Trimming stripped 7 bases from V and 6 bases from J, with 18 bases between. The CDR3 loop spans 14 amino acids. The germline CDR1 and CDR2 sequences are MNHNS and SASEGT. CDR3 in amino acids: CASNGGRDGNGYTF. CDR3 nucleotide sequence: TGTGCCAGCAACGGCGGCAGGGATGGGAATGGCTACACCTTC.

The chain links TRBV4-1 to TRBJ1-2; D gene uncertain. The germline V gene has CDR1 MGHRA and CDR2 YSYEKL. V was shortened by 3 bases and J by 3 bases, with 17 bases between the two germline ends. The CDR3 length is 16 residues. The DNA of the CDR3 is TGCGCCAGCAGCCAGTCCACGGTTGCGTTGGACTATGGCTACACCTTC. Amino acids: CASSQSTVALDYGYTF.

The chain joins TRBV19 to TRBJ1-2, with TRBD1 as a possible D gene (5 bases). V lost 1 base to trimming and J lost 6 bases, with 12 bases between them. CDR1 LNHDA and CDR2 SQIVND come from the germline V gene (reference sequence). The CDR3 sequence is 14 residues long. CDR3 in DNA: TGTGCCAGTAGTATAGTCCAGGGACCCCATGGCTACACCTTC. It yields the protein CASSIVQGPHGYTF.

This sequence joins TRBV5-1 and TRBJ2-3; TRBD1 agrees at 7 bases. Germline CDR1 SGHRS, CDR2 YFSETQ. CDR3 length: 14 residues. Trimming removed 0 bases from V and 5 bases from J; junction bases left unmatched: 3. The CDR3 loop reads CASSLGQGLDTQYF. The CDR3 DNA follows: TGCGCCAGCAGCTTGGGACAGGGCCTAGATACGCAGTATTTT.

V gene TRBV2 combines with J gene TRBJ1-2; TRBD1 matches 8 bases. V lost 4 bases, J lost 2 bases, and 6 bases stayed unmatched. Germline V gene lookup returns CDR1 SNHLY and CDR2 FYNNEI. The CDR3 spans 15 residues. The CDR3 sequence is CASSADRGRNYGYTF. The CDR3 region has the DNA TGTGCCAGCAGTGCCGACAGGGGCCGCAACTATGGCTACACCTTC.

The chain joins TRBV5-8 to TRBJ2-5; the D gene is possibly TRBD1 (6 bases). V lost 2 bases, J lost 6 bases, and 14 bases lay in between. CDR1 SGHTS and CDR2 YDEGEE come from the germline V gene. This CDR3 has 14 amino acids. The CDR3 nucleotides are TGTGCCAGCAGCTTTGCAGGGGAAGGGAAGACCCAGTACTTC. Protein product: CASSFAGEGKTQYF.

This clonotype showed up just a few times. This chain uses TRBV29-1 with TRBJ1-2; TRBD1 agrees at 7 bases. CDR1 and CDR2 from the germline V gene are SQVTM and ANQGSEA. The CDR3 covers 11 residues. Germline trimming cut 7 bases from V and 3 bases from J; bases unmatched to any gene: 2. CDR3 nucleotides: TGCAGCGCCGGACAGGACTATGGCTACACCTTC. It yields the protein CSAGQDYGYTF.

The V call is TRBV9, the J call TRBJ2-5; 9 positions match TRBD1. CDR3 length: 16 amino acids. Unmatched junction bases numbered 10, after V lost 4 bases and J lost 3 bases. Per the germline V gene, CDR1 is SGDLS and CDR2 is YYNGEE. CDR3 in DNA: TGTGCCAGCAGCCCACAGGGGGCGGTGGTCAAAGAGACCCAGTACTTC. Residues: CASSPQGAVVKETQYF.

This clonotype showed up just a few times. CDR3 in amino acids: CASSFGGAEADTQYF. Written as DNA, the CDR3 is TGTGCCAGCAGTTTCGGGGGGGCTGAGGCAGATACGCAGTATTTT. This chain joins TRBV7-3 and TRBJ2-3, with 8 bases identical to TRBD2. This CDR3 is built from 15 residues. Looked up from germline, CDR1 is SGHTA and CDR2 is FQGTGA. The V segment lost 6 bases and the J segment 4 bases; nucleotides outside the gene matches: 9. The full variable domain, rest sourced from reference TRBV7-3 and TRBJ2-3, is GAGVSQTPSNKVTEKGKYVELRCDPISGHTALYWYRQSLGQGPEFLIYFQGTGAADDSGLPNDRFFAVRPEGSVSTLKIQRTERGDSAVYLCASSFGGAEADTQYFGPGTRLTVL.

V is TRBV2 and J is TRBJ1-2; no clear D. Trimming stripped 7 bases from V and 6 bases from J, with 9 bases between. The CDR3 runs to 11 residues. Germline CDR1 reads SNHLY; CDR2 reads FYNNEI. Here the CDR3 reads CASTERDGYTF. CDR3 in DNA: TGTGCCAGCACGGAACGGGATGGCTACACCTTC.

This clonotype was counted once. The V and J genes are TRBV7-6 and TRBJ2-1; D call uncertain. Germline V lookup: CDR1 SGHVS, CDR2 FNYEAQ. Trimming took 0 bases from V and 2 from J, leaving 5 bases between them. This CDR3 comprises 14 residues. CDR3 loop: CASSLAPAYNEQFF. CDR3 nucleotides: TGTGCCAGCAGCTTAGCGCCAGCCTACAATGAGCAGTTCTTC.

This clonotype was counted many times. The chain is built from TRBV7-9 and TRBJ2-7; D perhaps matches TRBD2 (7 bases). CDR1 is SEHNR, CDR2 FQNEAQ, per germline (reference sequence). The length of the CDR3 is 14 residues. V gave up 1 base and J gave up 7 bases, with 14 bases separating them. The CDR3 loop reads CASSLVGGPREQYF. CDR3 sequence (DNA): TGTGCCAGCAGCTTAGTGGGGGGGCCCAGGGAGCAGTACTTC. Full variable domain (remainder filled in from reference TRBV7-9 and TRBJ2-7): DTGVSQNPRHKITKRGQNVTFRCDPISEHNRLYWYRQTLGQGPEFLTYFQNEAQLEKSRLLSDRFSAERPKGSFSTLEIQRTEQGDSAMYLCASSLVGGPREQYFGPGTRLTVT.

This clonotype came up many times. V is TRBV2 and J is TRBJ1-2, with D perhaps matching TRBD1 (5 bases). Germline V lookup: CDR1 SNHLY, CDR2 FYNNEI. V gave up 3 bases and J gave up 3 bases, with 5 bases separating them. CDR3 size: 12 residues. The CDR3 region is CASSDRDYGYTF. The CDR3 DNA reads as TGTGCCAGCAGTGACAGGGACTATGGCTACACCTTC.

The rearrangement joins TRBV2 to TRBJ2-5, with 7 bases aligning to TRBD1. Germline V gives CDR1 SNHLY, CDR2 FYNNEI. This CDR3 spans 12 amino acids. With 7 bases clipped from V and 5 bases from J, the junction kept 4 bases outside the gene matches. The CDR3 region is CASKVTGETQYF. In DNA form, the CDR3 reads TGTGCCAGCAAGGTGACAGGGGAGACCCAGTACTTC.